The sequence of this T cell receptor (beta chain) was determined in a study of radiation and T cells in renal cell carcinoma. Study information: Nephrectomy followed 15 Gy stereotactic body radiation by 4 weeks. Study results and limitations: From baseline, blood top tumor clonotypes peaked at 2 weeks post-radiation.

The time point was: baseline pretreatment blood. Treatment defined: 15 Gy SBRT to primary tumor, nephrectomy 4 weeks later. This renal cell carcinoma was of the clear cell type. The germline V gene encodes CDR1 SGHTS and CDR2 YDEGEE. V was shortened by 5 bases and J by 2 bases, with 17 bases between the two germline ends. This CDR3 has 15 amino acids. A note on this clone: The antigen remains undetermined.

Data came from immunoSEQ multiplex PCR; TCRdb stores just in-frame clones and leaves some out. The repertoire holds about 150,000 clones, with about 88% as singletons. This chain links TRBV5-8 with TRBJ2-7; D remains ambiguous. The starting material was blood, obtained from a patient whose treatment included radiotherapy and nephrectomy. The sequence derives from a woman between 65 and 79 years old with renal cell carcinoma. The CDR3: CASRATGTAAYEQYF. CDR3 bases: TGTGCCAGCAGGGCCACGGGCACGGCGGCCTACGAGCAGTACTTC.